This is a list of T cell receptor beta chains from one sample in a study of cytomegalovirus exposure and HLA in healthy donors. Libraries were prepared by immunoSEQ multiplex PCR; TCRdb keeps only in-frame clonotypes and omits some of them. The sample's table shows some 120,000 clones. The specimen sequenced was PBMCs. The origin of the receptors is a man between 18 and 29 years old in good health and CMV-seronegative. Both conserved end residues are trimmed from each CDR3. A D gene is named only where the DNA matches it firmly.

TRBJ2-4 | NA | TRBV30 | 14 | AWSGLQPLAKNIQY
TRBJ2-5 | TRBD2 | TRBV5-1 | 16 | ASSFSTFGTSPQETQY
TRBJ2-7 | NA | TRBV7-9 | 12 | ASSPGERTYEQY
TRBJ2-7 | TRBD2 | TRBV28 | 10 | ASISGAYEQY
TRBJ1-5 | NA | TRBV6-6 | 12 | ASSSGQINQPQH
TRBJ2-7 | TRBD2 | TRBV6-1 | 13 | ASSTPGGSPLEQY
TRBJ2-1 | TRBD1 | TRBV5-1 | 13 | ASSWGGTGEPEQF
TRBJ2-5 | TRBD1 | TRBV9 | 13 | ASSATGTMKETQY
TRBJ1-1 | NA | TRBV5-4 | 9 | ASSFDREAF
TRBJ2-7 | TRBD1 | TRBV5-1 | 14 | ASSVMPGQTTYEQY
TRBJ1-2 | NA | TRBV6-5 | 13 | ASTRARGPNYGYT
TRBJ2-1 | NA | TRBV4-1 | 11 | ASSLSPVDEQF
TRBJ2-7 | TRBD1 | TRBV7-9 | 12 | ASSRIGGNYEQY
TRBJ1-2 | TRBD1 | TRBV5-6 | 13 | ASSLRGRVVYGYT
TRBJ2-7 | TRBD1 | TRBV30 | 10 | AWIRTGEEQY
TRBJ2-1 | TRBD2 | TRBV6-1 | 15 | ASSGNPEVAGGQEQF
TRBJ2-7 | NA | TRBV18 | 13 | ASSPPPRLTGEQY
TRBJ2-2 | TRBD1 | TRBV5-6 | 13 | ASSPRDRVAGELF
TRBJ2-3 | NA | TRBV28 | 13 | ASTSLGVVADTQY
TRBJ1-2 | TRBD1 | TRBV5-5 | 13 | ASSPPLTGDGGYT
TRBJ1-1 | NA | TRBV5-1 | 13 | ASSTLTAVNTEAF
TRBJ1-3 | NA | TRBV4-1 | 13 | ASSQDLIAANTIY
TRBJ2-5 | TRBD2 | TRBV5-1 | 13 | ASSLVAGGLGEQY
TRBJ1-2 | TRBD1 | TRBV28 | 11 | ASSLLTGAGYT
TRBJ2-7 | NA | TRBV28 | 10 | ASSIYTYEQY
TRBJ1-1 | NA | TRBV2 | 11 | ASRIGGGPEAF
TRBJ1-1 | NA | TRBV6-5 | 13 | ASRLPEGGDGEAF
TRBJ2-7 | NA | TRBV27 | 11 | ASSWVASYEQY
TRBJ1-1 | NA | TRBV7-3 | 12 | ASSSIGRGTEAF
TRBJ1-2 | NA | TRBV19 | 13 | ASKRDIGDDYGYT
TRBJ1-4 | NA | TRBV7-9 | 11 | ASSLGLNEKLF
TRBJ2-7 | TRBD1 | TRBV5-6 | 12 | ASSQGAKLYEQY
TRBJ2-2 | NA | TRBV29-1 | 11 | SVGRTDHGELF
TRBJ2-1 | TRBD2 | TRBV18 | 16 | ASSPLSGGASSYNEQF
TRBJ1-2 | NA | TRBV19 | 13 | ASSLWTVSNYGYT
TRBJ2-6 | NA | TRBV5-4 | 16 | ASSGPGSSLSGANVLT